This T cell receptor beta chain came from a study of tumor-infiltrating lymphocytes in primary liver carcinoma. Study-wide context: Patients underwent resection of primary liver carcinoma.

Alongside blood RNA obtained from unsorted whole blood, germline DNA was also extracted. Details on this clonotype: A much more abundant neighbour one base away suggests this may be a read error.

Constant-region priming of roughly 490 ng total RNA yielded TCR beta cDNA. Three-round nested multiplex PCR performed with slightly modified ARM-PCR produced the TCR beta libraries. TCRdb independently ran MiXCR on the multiplex PCR reads; one entry per CDR3 protein. The repertoire holds approximately 300,000 distinct CDR3 sequences, with more than 55% as singletons. Sequences were obtained from peripheral blood. This receptor was identified in a man in his forties or fifties with primary liver carcinoma and hepatitis B virus infection.

CDR3 sequence reads: CAISRSGISDTQYF. The DNA of the CDR3 is TGTGCCATCAGCCGTTCGGGCATTTCAGATACGCAGTATTTT. The chain carries TRBV6-2 or TRBV6-3 and TRBJ2-3; D unresolved. The CDR3 runs to 14 residues. Germline CDR1 MNHEY, CDR2 SVGEGT. Trimming stripped 10 bases from V and 4 bases from J, with 18 bases between.